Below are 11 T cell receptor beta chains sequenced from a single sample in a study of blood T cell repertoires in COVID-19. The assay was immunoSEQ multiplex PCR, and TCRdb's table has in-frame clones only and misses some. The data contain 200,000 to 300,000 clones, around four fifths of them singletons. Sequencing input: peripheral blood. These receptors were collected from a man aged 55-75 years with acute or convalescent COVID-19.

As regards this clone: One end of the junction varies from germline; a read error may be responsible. This CDR3 reads CASSEASPGSYNSPLHF. CDR3 coding DNA: TGTGCCAGCAGCGAAGCATCTCCAGGGTCCTATAATTCACCCCTCCACTTT. The gene calls are TRBV2 and TRBJ1-6; D might be TRBD1 (5 bases). The CDR3 consists of 17 residues. Germline lookup yields CDR1 SNHLY and CDR2 FYNNEI. Full variable domain (outside the CDR3, taken from reference TRBV2 and TRBJ1-6): EPEVTQTPSHQVTQMGQEVILRCVPISNHLYFYWYRQILGQKVEFLVSFYNNEISEKSEIFDDQFSVERPDGSNFTLKIRSTKLEDSAMYFCASSEASPGSYNSPLHFGNGTRLTVT.

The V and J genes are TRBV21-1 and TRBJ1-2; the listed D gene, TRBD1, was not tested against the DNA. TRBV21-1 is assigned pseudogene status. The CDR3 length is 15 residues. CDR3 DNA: TGTGCCAGCAGAGGACCAGGGGATTTTAACTATGGCTACACCTTC. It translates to CASRGPGDFNYGYTF.

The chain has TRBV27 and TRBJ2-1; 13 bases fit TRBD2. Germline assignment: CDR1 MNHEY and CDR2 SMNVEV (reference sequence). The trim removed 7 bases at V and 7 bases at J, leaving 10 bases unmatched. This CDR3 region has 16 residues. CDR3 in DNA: TGTGCCAGCACCCGCCCGGGACTAGCGGGACGGAATGAGCAGTTCTTC. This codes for CASTRPGLAGRNEQFF.

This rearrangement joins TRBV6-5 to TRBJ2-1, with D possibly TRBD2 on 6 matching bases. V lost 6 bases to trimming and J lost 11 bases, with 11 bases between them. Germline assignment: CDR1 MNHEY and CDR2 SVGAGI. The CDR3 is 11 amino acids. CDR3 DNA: TGTGCCAGCAGCTTTGGGGGGAAGCAGTTCTTC. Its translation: CASSFGGKQFF.

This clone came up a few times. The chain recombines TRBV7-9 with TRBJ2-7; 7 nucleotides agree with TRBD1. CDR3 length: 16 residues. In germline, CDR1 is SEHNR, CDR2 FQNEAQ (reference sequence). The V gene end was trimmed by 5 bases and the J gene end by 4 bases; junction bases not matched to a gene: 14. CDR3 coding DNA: TGTGCCAGCAGCCCTTACCTGACAGGGATCAAGTACGAGCAGTACTTC. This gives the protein CASSPYLTGIKYEQYF.

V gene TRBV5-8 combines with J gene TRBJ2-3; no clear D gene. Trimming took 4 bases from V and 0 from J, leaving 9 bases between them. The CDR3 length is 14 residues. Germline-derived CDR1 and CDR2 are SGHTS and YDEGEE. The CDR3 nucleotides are TGTGCCAGCAGCAGGTTAGCTAGCACAGATACGCAGTATTTT. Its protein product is CASSRLASTDTQYF.

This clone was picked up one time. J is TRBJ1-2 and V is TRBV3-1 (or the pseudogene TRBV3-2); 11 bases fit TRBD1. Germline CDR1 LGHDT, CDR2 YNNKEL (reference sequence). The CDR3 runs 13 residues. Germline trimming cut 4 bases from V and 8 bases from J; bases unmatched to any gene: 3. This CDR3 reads CASSPDRGRGYTF. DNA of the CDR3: TGTGCCAGCAGCCCGGACAGGGGGCGGGGCTACACCTTC.

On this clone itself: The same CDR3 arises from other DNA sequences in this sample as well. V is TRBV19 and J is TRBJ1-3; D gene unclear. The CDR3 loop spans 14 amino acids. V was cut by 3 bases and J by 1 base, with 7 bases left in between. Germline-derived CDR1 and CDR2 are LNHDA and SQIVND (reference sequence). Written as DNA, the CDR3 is TGTGCCAGTAGTATTGGAGGGTCTGGAAACACCATATATTTT. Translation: CASSIGGSGNTIYF.

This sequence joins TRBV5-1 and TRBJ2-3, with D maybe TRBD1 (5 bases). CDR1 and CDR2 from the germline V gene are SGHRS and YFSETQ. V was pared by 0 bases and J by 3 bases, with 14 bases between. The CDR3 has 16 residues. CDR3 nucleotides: TGCGCCAGCAGCTTGGGGGCAGGGTTTCGAACAGATACGCAGTATTTT. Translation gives CASSLGAGFRTDTQYF.

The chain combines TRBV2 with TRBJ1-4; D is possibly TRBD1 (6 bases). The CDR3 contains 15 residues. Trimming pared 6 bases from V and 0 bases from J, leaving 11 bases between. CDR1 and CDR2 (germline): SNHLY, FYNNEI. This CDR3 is CASRAGGPTNEKLFF. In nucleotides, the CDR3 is TGTGCCAGCAGGGCCGGGGGGCCAACTAATGAAAAACTGTTTTTT.

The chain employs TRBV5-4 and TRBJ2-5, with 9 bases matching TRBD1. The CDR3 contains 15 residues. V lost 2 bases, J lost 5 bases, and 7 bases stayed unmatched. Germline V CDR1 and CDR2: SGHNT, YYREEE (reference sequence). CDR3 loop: CASSLGDRVRETQYF. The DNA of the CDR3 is TGTGCCAGCAGCTTAGGGGACAGGGTACGTGAGACCCAGTACTTC.